One sample yielded the 19 T cell receptor beta chains listed below, sequenced in a study of cytomegalovirus exposure and HLA in healthy donors. The primer mix had 60 Vbeta and 13 Jbeta primers. The table came from immunoSEQ multiplex PCR; TCRdb's copy has only in-frame clones and leaves some out. Altogether 130,000 or so clones are present, almost 85% being singletons, with the ten largest covering roughly 3.1%. What was sequenced was PBMCs. These receptors were collected from a man aged 18 to 30 in good health and CMV-seropositive.

The chain has TRBV15 and TRBJ1-4; D perhaps matches TRBD1 (5 bases). Germline V gene sequence: CDR1 LNHNV, CDR2 YYDKDF (reference sequence). The CDR3 covers 14 residues. V shed 5 bases and J shed 7 bases, with 14 bases lying between them. CDR3 bases: TGTGCCACCAGCCCTGGGTGGGGGGGTGAAAAACTGTTTTTT. Encoded protein: CATSPGWGGEKLFF.

This chain connects TRBV10-2 to TRBJ1-1, with D unclear. CDR1 and CDR2 from the germline V gene are WSHSY and SAAADI. This CDR3 has 16 residues. Trimming shortened V by 4 bases and J by 0 bases, and 15 bases separated the two germline ends. CDR3 DNA sequence: TGCGCCAGCAGTGGGATAGCGGTTCCCATGAACACTGAAGCTTTCTTT. Translated, it gives CASSGIAVPMNTEAFF.

This chain uses TRBV28 with TRBJ2-6, with 7 bases lining up with TRBD1. This CDR3 is built from 17 residues. The germline V gene has CDR1 MDHEN and CDR2 SYDVKM. The V gene end was trimmed by 4 bases and the J gene end by 3 bases; junction bases not matched to a gene: 9. CDR3 residues: CASSSRGGSGGANVLTF. CDR3 bases: TGTGCCAGCAGTTCCCGAGGGGGCTCGGGTGGGGCCAACGTCCTGACTTTC.

V is TRBV10-3 and J is TRBJ2-1; D unclear. The CDR3 is made up of 14 amino acids. With 4 bases removed from V and 1 base from J, the gap between germline ends came to 8 bases. The germline V gene encodes CDR1 ENHRY and CDR2 SYGVKD. CDR3 sequence reads: CAISGSGSYNEQFF. For the CDR3, the DNA is TGTGCCATCAGTGGGAGTGGGTCCTACAATGAGCAGTTCTTC.

V gene TRBV27 combines with J gene TRBJ1-5, with TRBD1 matching over 9 bases. V shed 10 bases and J 2 bases; nucleotides not matched to a gene: 6. CDR1 and CDR2 (germline): MNHEY, SMNVEV (reference sequence). The CDR3 has 14 residues. The CDR3 is CANSRTGGNQPQHF. Written as DNA, the CDR3 is TGTGCCAACAGCCGGACAGGGGGCAATCAGCCCCAGCATTTT.

This chain links TRBV5-1 with TRBJ2-1; 12 positions match TRBD2. The ends lost 0 bases at V and 0 bases at J; junction bases unmatched: 4. The CDR3 has 18 residues. CDR1 and CDR2 from the germline V gene are SGHRS and YFSETQ. CDR3 protein: CASSLEGLAGISYNEQFF. The DNA of the CDR3 is TGCGCCAGCAGCTTGGAGGGACTAGCGGGTATCTCCTACAATGAGCAGTTCTTC.

The chain recombines TRBV5-1 with TRBJ2-5; 15 bases align to TRBD2. The CDR3 has 18 residues. Per the germline V gene, CDR1 is SGHRS and CDR2 is YFSETQ. V shed 3 bases, J shed 3 bases, and the junction held 9 bases outside the gene matches. CDR3 amino acids: CASSSGLAGGPLKETQYF. The DNA of the CDR3 is TGCGCCAGCAGCTCCGGACTAGCGGGAGGGCCCTTAAAAGAGACCCAGTACTTC.

Details on this clone: The junction and the germline gene differ at one end; a read error may be behind it. The gene calls are TRBV7-9 and TRBJ1-2; 10 bases are a match to TRBD1. CDR1 and CDR2 from the germline V gene are SEHNR and FQNEAQ (reference sequence). There are 16 residues in the CDR3. The chain's CDR3 is CSSSLASGTGAYGYTF. As DNA, the CDR3 is TGTTCCAGCAGCTTAGCCTCCGGGACAGGGGCTTATGGCTACACCTTC.

This clone has only a few counts. The chain uses TRBV9 and TRBJ2-1, with a possible D match to TRBD2 (6 bases). V lost 0 bases and J lost 4, with 14 bases in between. This CDR3 spans 16 amino acids. CDR1 and CDR2 (germline): SGDLS, YYNGEE. This CDR3 reads CASSVGWGGGYNEQFF. For the CDR3, the DNA is TGTGCCAGCAGCGTAGGGTGGGGAGGAGGATACAATGAGCAGTTCTTC.

The J gene is TRBJ2-1, the V gene TRBV27, with D perhaps matching TRBD1 (5 bases). The length of the CDR3 is 15 residues. Trimming stripped 4 bases from V and 4 bases from J, with 14 bases between. Germline V CDR1 and CDR2: MNHEY, SMNVEV (reference sequence). The chain's CDR3 is CASSSAMGLYNEQFF. CDR3 coding DNA: TGTGCCAGCAGTTCAGCGATGGGGCTTTACAATGAGCAGTTCTTC.

This sequence joins TRBV2 and TRBJ1-1, with 10 bases aligning to TRBD1. The CDR3 is 13 residues long. Germline V gives CDR1 SNHLY, CDR2 FYNNEI. After removal of 6 bases from V and 4 bases from J, the junction contained 2 bases not matched to a gene. In DNA, the CDR3 is TGTGCCAGCAGGGGACAGGGGTCCACTGAAGCTTTCTTT. Its protein is CASRGQGSTEAFF.

This clone was observed a single time. The V and J genes are TRBV5-1 and TRBJ2-5; TRBD2 matches at 8 bases. CDR1 and CDR2 from the germline V gene are SGHRS and YFSETQ. The CDR3 is 15 amino acids. The V segment lost 0 bases and the J segment 5 bases; nucleotides outside the gene matches: 6. The chain's CDR3 is CASSLEAGGWETQYF. The CDR3 DNA reads TGCGCCAGCAGCTTGGAGGCGGGAGGTTGGGAGACCCAGTACTTC.

This chain uses TRBV29-1 with TRBJ1-4, with D maybe TRBD1 (5 bases). This CDR3 contains 15 residues. V was cut by 6 bases and J by 0 bases, with 14 bases left in between. CDR1 SQVTM and CDR2 ANQGSEA come from the germline V gene. CDR3: CSVAGGVATNEKLFF. The CDR3 DNA follows: TGCAGCGTCGCCGGGGGGGTTGCAACTAATGAAAAACTGTTTTTT.

The V call is TRBV5-5, the J call TRBJ1-1; D gene unclear. The CDR3 has 14 residues. Deletions cut 0 bases from V and 0 bases from J, with 6 bases between. In germline, CDR1 is SGHKS, CDR2 YYEKEE (reference sequence). In nucleotides, the CDR3 is TGTGCCAGCAGCTTGGACAGATTGAACACTGAAGCTTTCTTT. Translating gives CASSLDRLNTEAFF. Using reference TRBV5-5 and TRBJ1-1 for the parts outside the CDR3, the full variable domain is DAGVTQSPTHLIKTRGQQVTLRCSPISGHKSVSWYQQVLGQGPQFIFQYYEKEERGRGNFPDRFSARQFPNYSSELNVNALLLGDSALYLCASSLDRLNTEAFFGQGTRLTVV.

This clone was observed a handful of times. The chain links TRBV6-5 to TRBJ2-1; D not resolved. This CDR3 is 13 amino acids long. V was cut by 9 bases and J by 4 bases, with 13 bases left in between. Per the germline V gene, CDR1 is MNHEY and CDR2 is SVGAGI. In DNA form, the CDR3 reads TGTGCCAGTTCCAGGAATACTTACAATGAGCAGTTCTTC. The encoded protein is CASSRNTYNEQFF.

In the case of this clone: The junction differs from germline at one of its ends, possibly a read error. The V and J genes are TRBV7-7 and TRBJ1-1; 11 positions match TRBD1. The germline CDR1 and CDR2 sequences are SSHAT and FNYEAQ (reference sequence). The CDR3 has 13 residues. CDR3 bases: TGTGCTAGCAGTCTTGGACAGGGGGCGGAAGCTTTCTTT. It translates to CASSLGQGAEAFF.

The CDR3 DNA is TGCGCCAGCAGCTTCTCCTACAATGAGCAGTTCTTC. This sequence encodes CASSFSYNEQFF. This sequence joins TRBV10-1 and TRBJ2-1; D uncertain. The length of the CDR3 is 12 residues. Trimming stripped 6 bases from V and 0 bases from J, with 3 bases between. Germline CDR1 and CDR2: WNHNN and SYGVQD (reference sequence).

The rearrangement uses TRBV28 and TRBJ1-4; TRBD1 aligns across 10 bases. Germline V gives CDR1 MDHEN, CDR2 SYDVKM. The CDR3 covers 17 residues. Trimming took 4 bases from V and 4 from J; bases not matched to a gene: 9. The CDR3 sequence: CASSSMTGGLFNEKLFF. The DNA for the CDR3 is TGTGCCAGCAGTTCAATGACAGGGGGCCTATTTAATGAAAAACTGTTTTTT. The full variable domain, completed using reference TRBV28 and TRBJ1-4, is DVKVTQSSRYLVKRTGEKVFLECVQDMDHENMFWYRQDPGLGLRLIYFSYDVKMKEKGDIPEGYSVSREKKERFSLILESASTNQTSMYLCASSSMTGGLFNEKLFFGSGTQLSVL.

The chain carries TRBV19 and TRBJ1-2; D is ambiguous. Per the germline V gene, CDR1 is LNHDA and CDR2 is SQIVND (reference sequence). The CDR3 loop spans 16 amino acids. V was trimmed by 3 bases and J by 8 bases, leaving 22 bases between them. The DNA of the CDR3 is TGTGCCAGTAGTATCCCCCACGACGTATCCGAGCGAGGCTACACCTTC. Amino acids: CASSIPHDVSERGYTF. Full variable domain (remainder filled in from reference TRBV19 and TRBJ1-2): DGGITQSPKYLFRKEGQNVTLSCEQNLNHDAMYWYRQDPGQGLRLIYYSQIVNDFQKGDIAEGYSVSREKKESFPLTVTSAQKNPTAFYLCASSIPHDVSERGYTFGSGTRLTVV.